What follows describes a single TCR beta chain. This sample is part of a study of graft-versus-host responses after intestinal transplantation. Whole-study context: The recipients all started with anti-thymocyte globulin induction and then took tacrolimus and steroids for three to four years.

Germline V gene data show CDR1 as SGHVS and CDR2 as FNYEAQ. The CDR3 has 13 residues. The germline V and J ends were trimmed by 5 bases and 12 bases, with 17 bases remaining between them. Sequencing used immunoSEQ multiplex PCR; TCRdb keeps in-frame clones, though not all of them. The profile shows roughly 56,000 clones, 91% of them singletons. The sequence came from a human patient who received an intestinal transplant, so some T cells may come from the graft donor. The starting material was PBMCs, obtained roughly 120 days after intestinal transplantation. J is TRBJ2-1 and V is TRBV7-6, with D possibly TRBD2 on 5 matching bases. DNA of the CDR3: TGTGCCAGCAGCACCGCGTTGGGGAGTGGGCAGTTCTTC. This encodes CASSTALGSGQFF.